The source of this T cell receptor (beta chain) is a study of neoadjuvant anti-PD-1 for oral cavity cancer. Study as a whole: Nivolumab at 3 mg/kg was mostly given biweekly, three to four doses, pre-surgery. Around day 43, patients without progression received a fourth nivolumab dose before surgery. The study's findings and limits: Post-nivolumab, blood T cell clonality was significantly elevated in non-responders.

Comment on this clone: Its antigen remains unknown.

CDR1 is SGHRS and CDR2 is YFSETQ in the germline V gene. This CDR3 is 18 amino acids long. V trimming: 0 bases; J trimming: 5 bases; junction bases outside the gene matches: 8. Time point reported: after neoadjuvant nivolumab, at surgical resection. This table comes from immunoSEQ multiplex PCR, and its TCRdb copy is limited to in-frame clones, with some not included. The table has over 65,000 clones, about nine tenths seen once. The gene calls are TRBV5-1 and TRBJ2-2, with 12 bases matching TRBD2. This sequence originates from a person between 40 and 85 years old with oral cavity squamous cell carcinoma. The sample in question was PBMCs, obtained after nivolumab (anti-PD-1) treatment. The CDR3 spells CASSLGVLAGGVTGELFF. The CDR3 DNA sequence: TGCGCCAGCAGCTTGGGGGTACTAGCGGGAGGTGTGACCGGGGAGCTGTTTTTT.